These T cell receptor beta chains were read from a single sample in a study of blood T cell repertoires in COVID-19. Some clones are missing from TCRdb's copy, which holds only in-frame ones; the method was immunoSEQ multiplex PCR. This sample carries under 80,000 clones, over 80% of them seen once, and the ten largest clones take 5% to 6.5%. Sequencing was performed on peripheral blood. These receptors all stem from a man in his 70s with acute or convalescent COVID-19. Both conserved end residues are part of each CDR3. Fields, in order: D gene, V gene, clone size, J gene, CDR3 protein, CDR3 DNA. A D gene is named only where the DNA matches it firmly. The listing skips clone size in some rows; elsewhere it reads once, few, many or a size class.

D: -; V: TRBV2; size: once; J: TRBJ2-2; CDR3: CASSVVAANTGELFF; DNA: TGTGCCAGCAGTGTAGTAGCGGCTAACACCGGGGAGCTGTTTTTT
D: TRBD1; V: TRBV5-1; size: -; J: TRBJ2-1; CDR3: CASSPGTVFNEQFF; DNA: TGCGCCAGCAGCCCCGGGACAGTCTTCAATGAGCAGTTCTTC
D: TRBD1; V: TRBV4-2; size: few; J: TRBJ2-2; CDR3: CASSRGQGGTGELFF; DNA: TGTGCCAGCAGCCGAGGACAGGGCGGGACCGGGGAGCTGTTTTTT
D: -; V: TRBV3-1/TRBV3-2; size: -; J: TRBJ2-2; CDR3: CASSQTSTGELFF; DNA: TGTGCCAGCAGCCAAACAAGCACCGGGGAGCTGTTTTTT
D: TRBD1; V: TRBV18; size: -; J: TRBJ1-1; CDR3: CASSPPTGGFRTEAFF; DNA: TGTGCCAGCTCACCACCCACAGGGGGCTTTCGCACTGAAGCTTTCTTT
D: -; V: TRBV21-1; size: -; J: TRBJ2-2; CDR3: CASSKLGDSPNTGELFF; DNA: TGTGCCAGCAGCAAACTAGGGGACAGCCCGAACACCGGGGAGCTGTTTTTT
D: TRBD1; V: TRBV28; size: -; J: TRBJ2-1; CDR3: CASSRSTGGFEQFF; DNA: TGTGCCAGCAGCCGCTCGACAGGGGGGTTTGAGCAGTTCTTC
D: -; V: TRBV3-1/TRBV3-2; size: -; J: TRBJ2-2; CDR3: CASSQTGWDTGELFF; DNA: TGTGCCAGCAGCCAGACTGGGTGGGACACCGGGGAGCTGTTTTTT
D: -; V: TRBV28; size: -; J: TRBJ2-3; CDR3: CASSESTDTQYF; DNA: TGTGCCAGCAGTGAGAGCACAGATACGCAGTATTTT
D: -; V: TRBV7-9; size: -; J: TRBJ2-3; CDR3: CASSSSGFTDTQYF; DNA: TGTGCCAGCAGCTCGAGCGGATTTACAGATACGCAGTATTTT
D: TRBD1; V: TRBV10-3; size: few; J: TRBJ1-4; CDR3: CAISESGQGGEKLFF; DNA: TGTGCCATCAGTGAGTCGGGACAGGGAGGTGAAAAACTGTTTTTT
D: -; V: TRBV11-3; size: -; J: TRBJ2-3; CDR3: CASSPTASTDTQYF; DNA: TGTGCCAGCAGCCCTACGGCTAGTACAGATACGCAGTATTTT
D: TRBD2; V: TRBV11-2; size: -; J: TRBJ2-3; CDR3: CASSPTMGLAGGLDTQYF; DNA: TGTGCCAGCAGCCCTACGATGGGGCTAGCGGGGGGGCTAGATACGCAGTATTTT
D: TRBD1; V: TRBV9; size: -; J: TRBJ1-2; CDR3: CASSVAGTDSYGYTF; DNA: TGTGCCAGCAGCGTAGCTGGGACAGACAGCTATGGCTACACCTTC
D: TRBD2; V: TRBV18; size: -; J: TRBJ2-3; CDR3: CASSPPSGGGDTQYF; DNA: TGTGCCAGCTCACCACCTAGCGGGGGAGGCGATACGCAGTATTTT
D: -; V: TRBV6-5; size: -; J: TRBJ1-4; CDR3: CASSYSGRDEKLFF; DNA: TGTGCCAGCAGTTACTCTGGGAGAGATGAAAAACTGTTTTTT
D: TRBD1; V: TRBV5-4; size: -; J: TRBJ1-1; CDR3: CASTRQGQNTEAFF; DNA: TGTGCCAGTACCCGACAGGGGCAGAACACTGAAGCTTTCTTT
D: -; V: TRBV29-1; size: -; J: TRBJ1-1; CDR3: CSVGQMNTEAFF; DNA: TGCAGCGTTGGCCAGATGAACACTGAAGCTTTCTTT
D: -; V: TRBV5-1; size: once; J: TRBJ2-2; CDR3: CASSVLDTGELFF; DNA: TGCGCCAGCAGCGTACTTGACACCGGGGAGCTGTTTTTT
D: -; V: TRBV14; size: few; J: TRBJ2-5; CDR3: CASSLSQETQYF; DNA: TGTGCCAGCAGCCTATCCCAAGAGACCCAGTACTTC
D: TRBD2; V: TRBV3-1/TRBV3-2; size: -; J: TRBJ2-1; CDR3: CASSQEPSGVLNNEQFF; DNA: TGTGCCAGCAGCCAAGAACCTAGCGGGGTTCTAAACAATGAGCAGTTCTTC
D: -; V: TRBV5-6; size: -; J: TRBJ1-5; CDR3: CASSLGSFSNQPQHF; DNA: TGTGCCAGCAGCCTAGGTTCGTTTAGCAATCAGCCCCAGCATTTT
D: -; V: TRBV6-5; size: -; J: TRBJ2-5; CDR3: CASSYADRQETQYF; DNA: TGTGCCAGCAGTTACGCAGACAGACAAGAGACCCAGTACTTC
D: TRBD1; V: TRBV5-3; size: -; J: TRBJ1-2; CDR3: CARSFYGDRVISGYTF; DNA: TGTGCCAGAAGCTTCTACGGGGACAGGGTTATCTCTGGCTACACCTTC
D: -; V: TRBV29-1; size: -; J: TRBJ2-3; CDR3: CSVGQGRADTQYF; DNA: TGCAGCGTTGGGCAGGGCAGGGCAGATACGCAGTATTTT
D: -; V: TRBV19; size: -; J: TRBJ2-3; CDR3: CASSPWTESTDTQYF; DNA: TGTGCCAGTAGTCCCTGGACAGAAAGCACAGATACGCAGTATTTT
D: -; V: TRBV11-3; size: once; J: TRBJ2-5; CDR3: CASSLGASQETQYF; DNA: TGTGCCAGCAGCTTAGGGGCGTCCCAAGAGACCCAGTACTTC
D: -; V: TRBV4-1; size: once; J: TRBJ1-2; CDR3: CASSPDRLNYGYTF; DNA: TGCGCCAGCAGCCCAGACAGGCTGAACTATGGCTACACCTTC
D: TRBD1; V: TRBV6-6; size: -; J: TRBJ2-1; CDR3: CASSSAGTGGWDEQFF; DNA: TGTGCCAGCAGTTCGGCCGGGACAGGGGGTTGGGATGAGCAGTTCTTC
D: -; V: TRBV3-1/TRBV3-2; size: -; J: TRBJ2-1; CDR3: CASSLGQFNEQFF; DNA: TGTGCCAGCAGCCTCGGACAGTTCAATGAGCAGTTCTTC
D: TRBD2; V: TRBV6-5; size: -; J: TRBJ2-1; CDR3: CASSYSPSGGEDEQFF; DNA: TGTGCCAGCAGTTACTCCCCCAGCGGGGGGGAGGATGAGCAGTTCTTC
D: TRBD2; V: TRBV5-1; size: few; J: TRBJ2-7; CDR3: CASSLANTGGSEQYF; DNA: TGCGCCAGCAGCTTGGCCAACACCGGGGGGTCCGAGCAGTACTTC
D: -; V: TRBV21-1; size: -; J: TRBJ2-7; CDR3: CASSKGGQSPYEQYF; DNA: TGTGCCAGCAGCAAAGGGGGACAGTCCCCCTACGAGCAGTACTTC
D: TRBD1; V: TRBV6-5; size: -; J: TRBJ1-2; CDR3: CASSYRDRGYGYTF; DNA: TGTGCCAGCAGTTACCGGGACAGGGGTTATGGCTACACCTTC
D: TRBD1; V: TRBV28; size: -; J: TRBJ1-5; CDR3: CASSFVSQGDQPQHF; DNA: TGTGCCAGCAGTTTTGTATCACAGGGGGATCAGCCCCAGCATTTT
D: -; V: TRBV6-5; size: -; J: TRBJ1-2; CDR3: CASSYGQWQFNYGYTF; DNA: TGTGCCAGCAGTTACGGACAGTGGCAGTTTAACTATGGCTACACCTTC
D: -; V: TRBV3-1/TRBV3-2; size: -; J: TRBJ1-1; CDR3: CASSQGAYPEAFF; DNA: TGTGCCAGCAGCCAAGGGGCCTACCCTGAAGCTTTCTTT
D: TRBD2; V: TRBV14; size: -; J: TRBJ2-5; CDR3: CASSQIAGQETQYF; DNA: TGTGCCAGCAGCCAGATAGCGGGCCAAGAGACCCAGTACTTC
D: TRBD1; V: TRBV27; size: once; J: TRBJ2-7; CDR3: CASSPTGTGPYEQYF; DNA: TGTGCCAGCAGTCCGACCGGGACAGGTCCTTACGAGCAGTACTTC
D: TRBD2; V: TRBV10-3; size: once; J: TRBJ2-7; CDR3: CAISGTSGGPNYEQYF; DNA: TGTGCCATCAGCGGGACTAGCGGGGGGCCTAACTACGAGCAGTACTTC
D: -; V: TRBV5-4; size: -; J: TRBJ1-2; CDR3: CASSFRGASHGYTF; DNA: TGTGCCAGCAGCTTTCGGGGGGCGTCTCATGGCTACACCTTC
D: -; V: TRBV28; size: -; J: TRBJ2-3; CDR3: CASSLAGNTDTQYF; DNA: TGTGCCAGCAGTTTAGCGGGGAACACAGATACGCAGTATTTT
D: TRBD1; V: TRBV5-1; size: -; J: TRBJ2-3; CDR3: CASSVTGQSDTQYF; DNA: TGCGCCAGCAGCGTGACAGGGCAGTCCGATACGCAGTATTTT
D: -; V: TRBV5-4; size: few; J: TRBJ1-1; CDR3: CASSSQGKNTEAFF; DNA: TGTGCCAGCAGCTCACAGGGCAAGAACACTGAAGCTTTCTTT
D: TRBD1; V: TRBV7-8; size: once; J: TRBJ2-5; CDR3: CASSPGTVQETQYF; DNA: TGTGCCAGCAGCCCCGGGACAGTACAAGAGACCCAGTACTTC
D: TRBD1; V: TRBV27; size: few; J: TRBJ2-2; CDR3: CASSLKFMGQEAGELFF; DNA: TGTGCCAGCAGTTTAAAGTTTATGGGACAGGAAGCCGGGGAGCTGTTTTTT
D: TRBD1; V: TRBV28; size: -; J: TRBJ2-7; CDR3: CASRPLTGLSYEQYF; DNA: TGTGCCAGCAGACCGCTGACAGGGCTCTCCTACGAGCAGTACTTC
D: -; V: TRBV28; size: -; J: TRBJ1-3; CDR3: CASSLFEASGNTIYF; DNA: TGTGCCAGCAGTTTATTCGAGGCCTCTGGAAACACCATATATTTT
D: -; V: TRBV5-1; size: few; J: TRBJ2-1; CDR3: CASERDPGNTYNEQFF; DNA: TGCGCCAGCGAAAGGGATCCGGGGAATACCTACAATGAGCAGTTCTTC
D: TRBD2; V: TRBV9; size: -; J: TRBJ2-1; CDR3: CASSHGASGGYNEQFF; DNA: TGTGCCAGCAGCCATGGGGCTAGCGGGGGGTACAATGAGCAGTTCTTC
D: TRBD1; V: TRBV10-3; size: once; J: TRBJ1-2; CDR3: CAISETRDRGEGYTF; DNA: TGTGCCATCAGTGAGACCCGGGACAGGGGGGAAGGCTACACCTTC
D: -; V: TRBV2; size: -; J: TRBJ1-5; CDR3: CASSEAVRDQPQHF; DNA: TGTGCCAGCAGTGAAGCGGTCAGGGATCAGCCCCAGCATTTT